These 5 T cell receptor beta chains were all obtained from the same sample, sequenced in a study of beta chain features in type 1 diabetes. Expressed TCRB transcripts were sequenced after all isolated RNA was converted to cDNA. Data came from immunoSEQ multiplex PCR; TCRdb stores just in-frame clones and leaves some out. The table lists fewer than 400,000 clones, under 8.5% of them singletons. The sequencing sample was made of central memory CD4+ T cells from blood. The source of these receptors is a woman aged 18-29 years in good health.

The sample holds a few counts of this clone. The chain recombines TRBV7-2 with TRBJ1-2; the D is unclear. Germline loops: CDR1 SGHTA, CDR2 FQGNSA. This CDR3 is built from 12 residues. V lost 3 bases to trimming and J lost 4 bases, with 6 bases between them. The CDR3 sequence: CASSFWTYGYTF. In DNA, the CDR3 is TGTGCCAGCAGCTTTTGGACCTATGGCTACACCTTC.

The chain combines TRBV7-3 with TRBJ2-1; 7 bases map to TRBD2. This CDR3 has 15 amino acids. J was trimmed by 2 bases and V by 0 bases; bases with no gene match: 1. Per the germline V gene, CDR1 is SGHTA and CDR2 is FQGTGA. CDR3 DNA: TGTGCCAGCAGCTTAACGGGAGGGACCTACAATGAGCAGTTCTTC. Protein product: CASSLTGGTYNEQFF.

The chain carries TRBV14 and TRBJ2-1; the match to TRBD1 covers 8 bases. The CDR3 is 15 amino acids. With 4 bases clipped from V and 8 bases from J, the junction kept 10 bases outside the gene matches. Per germline, CDR1 SGHDN and CDR2 FVKESK. The CDR3: CASSPTGAQSDEQFF. Written as DNA, the CDR3 is TGTGCCAGCAGCCCGACAGGGGCCCAGTCCGATGAGCAGTTCTTC.

The rearrangement uses TRBV7-6 and TRBJ1-6, with 8 bases fitting TRBD1. There are 16 residues in the CDR3. Germline V gene sequence: CDR1 SGHVS, CDR2 FNYEAQ. The V and J ends lost 5 bases and 9 bases, in that order; junction bases with no gene match: 12. CDR3 protein: CASSLRTGTGTSPLHF. The CDR3 coding sequence is TGTGCCAGCAGCCTCCGCACCGGGACAGGCACTTCACCCCTCCACTTT.

This clone was observed at least ten times. The CDR3 spells CASSPGQGGHGYTF. As DNA, the CDR3 is TGTGCCAGCAGCCCCGGACAGGGAGGACATGGCTACACCTTC. The V and J genes are TRBV7-9 and TRBJ1-2, with 8 bases that match TRBD1. Germline loops: CDR1 SEHNR, CDR2 FQNEAQ (reference sequence). Unmatched junction bases numbered 8, after V lost 5 bases and J lost 6 bases. The CDR3 consists of 14 residues.